The T cell receptor beta chain described here comes from a study of control samples from healthy donors and cancer patients. The CDR3 is 14 residues long. Germline CDR1 reads ENHRY; CDR2 reads SYGVKD. V was cut by 3 bases and J by 2 bases, with 10 bases left in between. This clone turned up a few times. TCRdb's copy holds only in-frame clones and misses some; the assay was immunoSEQ multiplex PCR. The table has over 200,000 clones, around 79% seen once. The TCR sequence derives from a woman aged 55-75 years with lung cancer. Sequenced sample: PBMCs. V usage is TRBV10-3 and J usage is TRBJ2-5; a possible D gene is TRBD1 (5 bases). CDR3 coding DNA: TGTGCCATCAGTGATTGGACACGACAAGAGACCCAGTACTTC. Protein: CAISDWTRQETQYF.